A selection of T cell receptor beta chains follows, all from one sample in a study of human T cells and chemical hapten exposure. TCRdb re-derived calls from the RACE reads in MiXCR, one entry per CDR3 protein. The repertoire consists of about 69,000 distinct CDR3 sequences, with around 30% occurring once and the leading ten covering 7.5% to 10%. The material sequenced was whole blood, taken in connection with sensitization to the hapten diphenylcyclopropenone (DPC). The receptors were gathered from a man in his forties with alopecia areata. Some clones in this sample may be carry-over from other donors' samples. Both conserved end residues are part of each CDR3. A D gene is named only where the DNA matches it firmly. The size field is filled for only some rows; it gives once, few, many or a size class.

cdr3_nt: TGTGCCAGCAGCTTAATGGGCTCCGGGGCCAACGTCCTGACTTTC
cdr3_aa: CASSLMGSGANVLTF
j_call: TRBJ2-6
clone_size: few
d_call: NA
v_call: TRBV7-9
cdr3_length: 15

cdr3_nt: TGTGCCAGCACCCTTAACAGGGGCAATCAGCCCCAGCATTTT
cdr3_aa: CASTLNRGNQPQHF
j_call: TRBJ1-5
clone_size: few
d_call: NA
v_call: TRBV28
cdr3_length: 14

cdr3_nt: TGCAGTGCCGCAGGGACACCCCTCCACTTT
cdr3_aa: CSAAGTPLHF
j_call: TRBJ1-6
clone_size: medium-sized
d_call: NA
v_call: TRBV20-1
cdr3_length: 10

cdr3_nt: TGTGCCAGCAGCCAAATCGCGAGGGGCGGGAGAGAGTTCTTC
cdr3_aa: CASSQIARGGREFF
j_call: TRBJ2-1
clone_size: NA
d_call: TRBD2
v_call: TRBV7-2
cdr3_length: 14

cdr3_nt: TGTGCCAGCAGCCCGGACGGGCACACTGAAGCTTTCTTT
cdr3_aa: CASSPDGHTEAFF
j_call: TRBJ1-1
clone_size: NA
d_call: NA
v_call: TRBV13
cdr3_length: 13

cdr3_nt: TGTGCCAGCGTGGGCACCGGGGAGCTGTTTTTT
cdr3_aa: CASVGTGELFF
j_call: TRBJ2-2
clone_size: few
d_call: NA
v_call: TRBV12-3/TRBV12-4
cdr3_length: 11

cdr3_nt: TGTGCCAGCAGCCCCTATAGCGGGAGTAACGACAATGAGCAGTTCTTC
cdr3_aa: CASSPYSGSNDNEQFF
j_call: TRBJ2-1
clone_size: few
d_call: TRBD2
v_call: TRBV7-9
cdr3_length: 16

cdr3_nt: TGTGCCAGCAGCCTCTCCAGGGGAAACTACGAGCAGTACTTC
cdr3_aa: CASSLSRGNYEQYF
j_call: TRBJ2-7
clone_size: NA
d_call: NA
v_call: TRBV28
cdr3_length: 14

cdr3_nt: TGTGCCAGCAGTGGGAGGTGGGGGGCGCAAACTGAAACTTTCTTT
cdr3_aa: CASSGRWGAQTETFF
j_call: TRBJ1-1
clone_size: NA
d_call: NA
v_call: TRBV28
cdr3_length: 15

cdr3_nt: TGTGCCAGCAGCCTTGCGGTGGGGAGTGAGCAGTTCTTC
cdr3_aa: CASSLAVGSEQFF
j_call: TRBJ2-1
clone_size: NA
d_call: NA
v_call: TRBV3-1
cdr3_length: 13

cdr3_nt: TGCAGTCCACCGACTAGCCAACGTGAGGAGCAGTACTTC
cdr3_aa: CSPPTSQREEQYF
j_call: TRBJ2-7
clone_size: NA
d_call: TRBD2
v_call: TRBV20-1
cdr3_length: 13

cdr3_nt: TGTGCCAGCAGTTTATGGGGAGCCGATAACGAGCAGTACTTC
cdr3_aa: CASSLWGADNEQYF
j_call: TRBJ2-7
clone_size: NA
d_call: NA
v_call: TRBV12-3/TRBV12-4
cdr3_length: 14

cdr3_nt: TGCAGTGCCGCGCGGTACAATGAGCAGTTCTTC
cdr3_aa: CSAARYNEQFF
j_call: TRBJ2-1
clone_size: once
d_call: NA
v_call: TRBV20-1
cdr3_length: 11

cdr3_nt: TGTGCCAGCAGCCCCGGGGGCTTTACGGGGACAGTGAACACCGGGGAGCTGTTTTTT
cdr3_aa: CASSPGGFTGTVNTGELFF
j_call: TRBJ2-2
clone_size: NA
d_call: NA
v_call: TRBV7-9
cdr3_length: 19

cdr3_nt: TGTGCCAGCAGACCCGGACAGGGGGCCACCTACGAGCAGTACTTC
cdr3_aa: CASRPGQGATYEQYF
j_call: TRBJ2-7
clone_size: NA
d_call: TRBD1
v_call: TRBV6-5
cdr3_length: 15

cdr3_nt: TGTGCCAGCAGCCCGGGACAGGGGGCCTATGGCTACACCTTC
cdr3_aa: CASSPGQGAYGYTF
j_call: TRBJ1-2
clone_size: few
d_call: TRBD1
v_call: TRBV5-6
cdr3_length: 14

cdr3_nt: TGTGCCAGCAGTGAAGCGGGGGTGGCGAGTTTTGAAGCTTTCTTT
cdr3_aa: CASSEAGVASFEAFF
j_call: TRBJ1-1
clone_size: NA
d_call: NA
v_call: TRBV2
cdr3_length: 15

cdr3_nt: TGTGCCAGCAGCCGTGACAGTAATACTGAAGCTTTCTTT
cdr3_aa: CASSRDSNTEAFF
j_call: TRBJ1-1
clone_size: NA
d_call: NA
v_call: TRBV11-1
cdr3_length: 13

cdr3_nt: TGCGCCAGCAGCCAAGACCACAGGGAGACCTACGAGCAGTACTTC
cdr3_aa: CASSQDHRETYEQYF
j_call: TRBJ2-7
clone_size: NA
d_call: NA
v_call: TRBV4-1
cdr3_length: 15

cdr3_nt: TGTGCCAGCAGCTTGTACGGACAGGGTGCCACTGAAGCTTTCTTT
cdr3_aa: CASSLYGQGATEAFF
j_call: TRBJ1-1
clone_size: once
d_call: TRBD1
v_call: TRBV5-5
cdr3_length: 15

cdr3_nt: TGTGCCAGCTCACTTGGGACAGAGAACGAGCAGTACTTC
cdr3_aa: CASSLGTENEQYF
j_call: TRBJ2-7
clone_size: few
d_call: TRBD1
v_call: TRBV18
cdr3_length: 13

cdr3_nt: TGTGCCAGCATTGGGGTCGCTTCCTACGAGCAGTACTTC
cdr3_aa: CASIGVASYEQYF
j_call: TRBJ2-7
clone_size: many
d_call: NA
v_call: TRBV28
cdr3_length: 13

cdr3_nt: TGCGCCAGCAGCCAAGATCTGGGGGGCAGCGGGGAGCTGTTTTTT
cdr3_aa: CASSQDLGGSGELFF
j_call: TRBJ2-2
clone_size: NA
d_call: NA
v_call: TRBV4-3
cdr3_length: 15

cdr3_nt: TGTGCCAGCAGTTTAGAAGTGGGTCCTGGGGCCAACGTCCTGACTTTC
cdr3_aa: CASSLEVGPGANVLTF
j_call: TRBJ2-6
clone_size: few
d_call: NA
v_call: TRBV12-3/TRBV12-4
cdr3_length: 16

cdr3_nt: TGCAGTGCTAGCTGGCTACCCTACTACAATGAGCAGTTCTTC
cdr3_aa: CSASWLPYYNEQFF
j_call: TRBJ2-1
clone_size: NA
d_call: NA
v_call: TRBV20-1
cdr3_length: 14

cdr3_nt: TGTGCCAGCAGCTTAGGTCTCGGTAGGGGGCGTATTGAAAAACTGTTTTTT
cdr3_aa: CASSLGLGRGRIEKLFF
j_call: TRBJ1-4
clone_size: NA
d_call: TRBD1
v_call: TRBV7-2
cdr3_length: 17

cdr3_nt: TGTGCCTGGGGGCTAGCGGGAGGAAGCGATGAGCAGTTCTTC
cdr3_aa: CAWGLAGGSDEQFF
j_call: TRBJ2-1
clone_size: NA
d_call: TRBD2
v_call: TRBV30
cdr3_length: 14

cdr3_nt: TGTGCCAGCAGTTTGGTTGGCGGGGGAGCCAAAGAGACCCAGTACTTC
cdr3_aa: CASSLVGGGAKETQYF
j_call: TRBJ2-5
clone_size: NA
d_call: TRBD2
v_call: TRBV6-5
cdr3_length: 16

cdr3_nt: TGTGCCAGCAGCTTAGTGTTAGGGGTTAACACTGAAGCTTTCTTT
cdr3_aa: CASSLVLGVNTEAFF
j_call: TRBJ1-1
clone_size: NA
d_call: NA
v_call: TRBV7-9
cdr3_length: 15

cdr3_nt: TGCAGCGTTGTAGGGTCTAACTATGGCTACACCTTC
cdr3_aa: CSVVGSNYGYTF
j_call: TRBJ1-2
clone_size: NA
d_call: NA
v_call: TRBV29-1
cdr3_length: 12

cdr3_nt: TGCGCCAGCAGCTTGGCGGGCTCTGGGGCCAACGTCCTGACTTTC
cdr3_aa: CASSLAGSGANVLTF
j_call: TRBJ2-6
clone_size: NA
d_call: NA
v_call: TRBV5-1
cdr3_length: 15

cdr3_nt: TGTGCCAGCAGTTTAGCGGATGGCAACTCCTACGAGCAGTACTTC
cdr3_aa: CASSLADGNSYEQYF
j_call: TRBJ2-7
clone_size: few
d_call: NA
v_call: TRBV12-3/TRBV12-4
cdr3_length: 15

cdr3_nt: TGTGCCAGCAGCTTGGATACAGGGGACTATGGCTACACCTTC
cdr3_aa: CASSLDTGDYGYTF
j_call: TRBJ1-2
clone_size: NA
d_call: TRBD1
v_call: TRBV5-5
cdr3_length: 14

cdr3_nt: TGCAGCGTTGAACTAGTGCTTGGTCAAGGTGCCTACAATGAGCAGTTCTTC
cdr3_aa: CSVELVLGQGAYNEQFF
j_call: TRBJ2-1
clone_size: NA
d_call: NA
v_call: TRBV29-1
cdr3_length: 17

cdr3_nt: TGTGCCAGCAGTTCACTAGCTCTCACAGATACGCAGTATTTT
cdr3_aa: CASSSLALTDTQYF
j_call: TRBJ2-3
clone_size: few
d_call: NA
v_call: TRBV12-3/TRBV12-4
cdr3_length: 14

cdr3_nt: TGTGCCAGCAGTTTAGGCTCTACGGACAGGATGAATGAAGCTTTCTTT
cdr3_aa: CASSLGSTDRMNEAFF
j_call: TRBJ1-1
clone_size: NA
d_call: TRBD1
v_call: TRBV28
cdr3_length: 16

cdr3_nt: TGTGCCAGCGTCCGTCAGCAAAACAATGAGCAGTTCTTC
cdr3_aa: CASVRQQNNEQFF
j_call: TRBJ2-1
clone_size: few
d_call: NA
v_call: TRBV2
cdr3_length: 13

cdr3_nt: TGCAGTGCTCCCGGGACAGGGGGTCATAAGGACTATGGCTACACCTTC
cdr3_aa: CSAPGTGGHKDYGYTF
j_call: TRBJ1-2
clone_size: few
d_call: TRBD1
v_call: TRBV20-1
cdr3_length: 16

cdr3_nt: TGTGCCAGCAGTTCACTCGACAGGGGCCATAATGAAAAACTGTTTTTT
cdr3_aa: CASSSLDRGHNEKLFF
j_call: TRBJ1-4
clone_size: NA
d_call: TRBD1
v_call: TRBV6-5
cdr3_length: 16

cdr3_nt: TGCGCCAGCAGTGTCGGTTTGGGGACAGAATACGAGCAGTACTTC
cdr3_aa: CASSVGLGTEYEQYF
j_call: TRBJ2-7
clone_size: NA
d_call: TRBD1
v_call: TRBV10-1
cdr3_length: 15

cdr3_nt: TGTGCCACCAGTGAGGACAGTGACACTGAAGCTTTCTTT
cdr3_aa: CATSEDSDTEAFF
j_call: TRBJ1-1
clone_size: NA
d_call: NA
v_call: TRBV24-1
cdr3_length: 13

cdr3_nt: TGTGCCACCAGTGATCCCGCGGGGGTTGAGACCCAGTACTTC
cdr3_aa: CATSDPAGVETQYF
j_call: TRBJ2-5
clone_size: few
d_call: TRBD2
v_call: TRBV24-1
cdr3_length: 14

cdr3_nt: TGTGCCAGCAGTTACGGCGGGGACTACTACGAGCAGTACTTC
cdr3_aa: CASSYGGDYYEQYF
j_call: TRBJ2-7
clone_size: once
d_call: TRBD2
v_call: TRBV6-2/TRBV6-3
cdr3_length: 14

cdr3_nt: TGCGCCAGCAGCTGGGACAGATCCTACAATGAGCAGTTCTTC
cdr3_aa: CASSWDRSYNEQFF
j_call: TRBJ2-1
clone_size: NA
d_call: TRBD1
v_call: TRBV5-1
cdr3_length: 14

cdr3_nt: TGTGCCAGCAGCAAAGCGCGTTCAGGACCTGGGGACGAGCAGTACTTC
cdr3_aa: CASSKARSGPGDEQYF
j_call: TRBJ2-7
clone_size: NA
d_call: NA
v_call: TRBV21-1
cdr3_length: 16

cdr3_nt: TGCAGTGCTAGAGATCGCCAGGGGAATCAGCCCCAGCATTTT
cdr3_aa: CSARDRQGNQPQHF
j_call: TRBJ1-5
clone_size: NA
d_call: NA
v_call: TRBV20-1
cdr3_length: 14

cdr3_nt: TGTGCCAGCAGTTCCTACTACAATGAGCAGTTCTTC
cdr3_aa: CASSSYYNEQFF
j_call: TRBJ2-1
clone_size: few
d_call: NA
v_call: TRBV28
cdr3_length: 12

cdr3_nt: TGTGCCAGCAGTTACCGACGGACTAACCGGTTAACAGATACGCAGTATTTT
cdr3_aa: CASSYRRTNRLTDTQYF
j_call: TRBJ2-3
clone_size: NA
d_call: NA
v_call: TRBV6-5
cdr3_length: 17

cdr3_nt: TGTGCCAGCAGCGCCAAACTAGCGGGGGGCACAGATACGCAGTATTTT
cdr3_aa: CASSAKLAGGTDTQYF
j_call: TRBJ2-3
clone_size: NA
d_call: TRBD2
v_call: TRBV13
cdr3_length: 16

cdr3_nt: TGTGCCAGCAGCCGGTCGACAGGGTCAGATACGCAGTATTTT
cdr3_aa: CASSRSTGSDTQYF
j_call: TRBJ2-3
clone_size: few
d_call: TRBD1
v_call: TRBV7-9
cdr3_length: 14